The clone carrying this T cell receptor beta chain has at least ten counts. Building of the TCR beta libraries involved iRepertoire HTBI primers and Arm-PCR of CDR3 regions. In TCRdb, the multiplex PCR reads were re-called with MiXCR into one record per CDR3 protein. This repertoire shows approximately 400,000 distinct CDR3 sequences, more than 12% found once; its top ten account for 16%. Sample time point: newly diagnosed GD, antithyroid drugs for less than 3 months. With RNA extracted from PBMCs as input, the TCR library was made. This specimen belongs to a study of regulatory T cells in long-lasting Graves disease. The CDR3 is 11 amino acids. The germline CDR1 and CDR2 sequences are SGHTA and FQGTGA. V lost 5 bases and J lost 11, with 9 bases in between. These records were also assigned to another study, of T cells in Graves' hyperthyroidism and ophthalmopathy. That source notes: No ophthalmopathy progression within 18 months constituted stable Graves' hyperthyroidism.

The chain links TRBV7-3 to TRBJ2-2; D not resolved. Specimen: peripheral blood mononuclear cells (PBMCs), collected at new diagnosis, from a patient treated with antithyroid drugs. This TCR was recovered from a woman in her 30s with Graves disease. The CDR3, as DNA: TGTGCCAGCAGCCCACTTTTAGAGCTGTTTTTT. The encoded protein is CASSPLLELFF.